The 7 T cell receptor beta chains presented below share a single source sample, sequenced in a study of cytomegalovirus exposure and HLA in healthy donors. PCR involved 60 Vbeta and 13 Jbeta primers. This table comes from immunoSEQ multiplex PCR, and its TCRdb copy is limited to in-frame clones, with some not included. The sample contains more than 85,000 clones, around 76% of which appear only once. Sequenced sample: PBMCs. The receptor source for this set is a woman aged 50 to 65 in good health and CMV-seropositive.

The CDR3 spells CASSQAGQPNEQFF. The CDR3 coding sequence is TGCGCCAGCAGCCAGGCGGGACAGCCCAATGAGCAGTTCTTC. The J gene is TRBJ2-1, the V gene TRBV4-1; tentative D call: TRBD1 (7 bases). With 3 bases removed from V and 6 bases from J, the gap between germline ends came to 12 bases. The CDR3 consists of 14 residues. The germline V gene encodes CDR1 MGHRA and CDR2 YSYEKL.

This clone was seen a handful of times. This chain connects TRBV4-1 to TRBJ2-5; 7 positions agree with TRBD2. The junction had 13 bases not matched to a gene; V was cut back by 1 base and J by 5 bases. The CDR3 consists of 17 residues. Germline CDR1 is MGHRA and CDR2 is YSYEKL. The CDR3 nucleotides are TGCGCCAGCAGCCAAGGTACTAGCGCTCACACGGAGGAGACCCAGTACTTC. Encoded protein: CASSQGTSAHTEETQYF.

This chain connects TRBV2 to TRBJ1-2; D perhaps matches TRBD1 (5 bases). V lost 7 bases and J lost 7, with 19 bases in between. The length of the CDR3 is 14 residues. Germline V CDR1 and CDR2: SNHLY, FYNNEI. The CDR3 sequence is CASTDAAGLGGYTF. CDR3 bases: TGTGCCAGCACTGATGCGGCGGGACTCGGTGGCTACACCTTC.

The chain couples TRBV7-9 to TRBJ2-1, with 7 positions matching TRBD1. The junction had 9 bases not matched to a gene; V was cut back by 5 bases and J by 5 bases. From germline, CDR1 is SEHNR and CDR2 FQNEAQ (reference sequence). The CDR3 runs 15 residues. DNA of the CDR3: TGTGCCAGCAGCCCAAGCGTAGGACAGGACAATGAGCAGTTCTTC. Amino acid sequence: CASSPSVGQDNEQFF.

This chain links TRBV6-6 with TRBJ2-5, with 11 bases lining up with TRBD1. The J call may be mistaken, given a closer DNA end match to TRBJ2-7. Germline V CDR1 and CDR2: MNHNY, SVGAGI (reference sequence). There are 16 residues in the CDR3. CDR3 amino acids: CASRGPGTGGVGEQYF. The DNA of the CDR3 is TGTGCCAGCAGGGGCCCCGGGACAGGGGGAGTAGGCGAGCAGTACTTC.

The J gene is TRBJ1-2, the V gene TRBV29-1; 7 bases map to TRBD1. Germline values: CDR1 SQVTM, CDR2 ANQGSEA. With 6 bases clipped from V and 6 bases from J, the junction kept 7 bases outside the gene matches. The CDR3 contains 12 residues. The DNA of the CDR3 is TGCAGCGTCCGGACAGGAGTGGATGGCTACACCTTC. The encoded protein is CSVRTGVDGYTF.

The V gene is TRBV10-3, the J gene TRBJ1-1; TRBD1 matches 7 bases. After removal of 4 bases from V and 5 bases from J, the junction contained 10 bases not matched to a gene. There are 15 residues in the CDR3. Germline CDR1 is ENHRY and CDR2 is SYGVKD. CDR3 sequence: CAISGRDSGGTEAFF. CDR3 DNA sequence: TGTGCCATCAGTGGGAGGGACAGCGGAGGAACTGAAGCTTTCTTT.